This TCR beta chain is drawn from a study of shared clonotypes between healthy human individuals. Study summary: The study used three CD4 naive, three CD4 memory, two CD8 naive and one CD8 memory plate per donor. General study results and limits: Between a handful of donors, naive CD4 clonotypes were shared at a level of around 5.2%. Researchers sampled blood only, noting tissue repertoires likely differ. Generally, naive subsets (rather than memory subsets) showed larger estimated richness.

Only in-frame clones appear in the TCRdb table, and some are missing; sequencing was by immunoSEQ multiplex PCR. The sample contains about 2.2 million clones, around 95% of which appear only once. Naive CD8 cells, CD45RO-negative and positively selected for CCR7, excluded terminally differentiated effector memory CD45RA+ cells. This clone is a singleton in its sample. The target antigen is unknown. Germline lookup yields CDR1 MNHEY and CDR2 SMNVEV (reference sequence). With 3 bases removed from V and 1 base from J, the gap between germline ends came to 10 bases. The CDR3 sequence is 14 residues long. The rearrangement links TRBV27 to TRBJ2-7; D unresolved. The sample taken for sequencing was naive CD8+ T cells from PBMCs. The origin of this receptor is a man between 18 and 35 years old in good health. Some clones in this sample may be carry-over from other donors' samples. The CDR3 sequence: CASSFDPRSYEQYF. The CDR3 nucleotides read TGTGCCAGCAGTTTTGACCCCAGGTCCTACGAGCAGTACTTC.